This TCR beta chain was profiled in a study of blood T cell repertoires in COVID-19. In the study overall: There were acute and convalescent COVID-19 samples, and they came from the United States, Italy and Spain. T cells, B-cell-depleted T cells, or PBMCs supplied cDNA or gDNA.

The authors' processing: Reference gene primer amplification gave nucleated cell count estimates. Method: immunoSEQ multiplex PCR; TCRdb's copy keeps in-frame clones and lacks some. That table is the source of V, J and clone size, and D and trimming were worked out from the DNA. Of about 99,000 clones in the sample, 75% to 90% were seen once. Germline lookup yields CDR1 MDHEN and CDR2 SYDVKM. The V gene lost 8 bases and the J gene lost 8 bases, with 22 bases spanning the gap. CDR3 length: 15 residues. This TCR came from a human donor in a cohort sampled during active or convalescent COVID-19. Sequencing used peripheral blood. The chain is built from TRBV28 and TRBJ2-1; D possibly corresponds to TRBD2 (7 bases). This CDR3 is CASPPVGGRTDEQFF. The CDR3 bases are TGTGCCAGCCCACCCGTGGGGGGGCGGACGGATGAGCAGTTCTTC.